The rows below give T cell receptor beta chains drawn from one sample of a study of blood T cell repertoires in COVID-19. Sequenced by immunoSEQ multiplex PCR; TCRdb stores in-frame clones only, minus some. The sample carries under 75,000 clones, 86% recorded once. The sequenced sample consisted of peripheral blood. Every receptor here comes from a man aged 25-45 years with acute or convalescent COVID-19. CDR3s leave out the opening cysteine and the closing phenylalanine or tryptophan. The size entry is marked missing in some rows and otherwise reads once, few, many or a size class.

>TRBV29-1|-|TRBJ2-1
SVEGTDPLNEQF
>TRBV3-1/TRBV3-2|-|TRBJ2-2
ASSLAGGTNTGELF
>TRBV12-3/TRBV12-4|-|TRBJ2-3
ASSFSGTDTQY
>TRBV6-8|-|TRBJ2-3
ASRRHIHTQY
>TRBV9|-|TRBJ2-1
ASSPRDRAYNEQF
>TRBV9|once|TRBJ2-3
ASSVQRGPTDTQY
>TRBV29-1|-|TRBJ1-1
SVADATKAF
>TRBV15|-|TRBJ2-7
ATSRDRYYEQY
>TRBV6-5|-|TRBJ1-2
ASSYSRGAGGYGYT
>TRBV9|-|TRBJ1-1
ASSGNSMNTEAF
>TRBV6-2/TRBV6-3|-|TRBJ1-2
ASSPRPGGYGYT
>TRBV19|once|TRBJ1-1
ASSIYRQGRNTEAF
>TRBV2|-|TRBJ1-1
ASRDRTGGTEAF
>TRBV12-3/TRBV12-4|once|TRBJ2-7
ASTGDSGNEQY
>TRBV27|once|TRBJ1-2
ASRMGHYSGYT
>TRBV7-9|-|TRBJ1-1
ASSFDTYTEAF
>TRBV4-1|once|TRBJ1-2
ASSQGVPRIYGYT
>TRBV25-1|-|TRBJ1-1
ASSDWQAEAF
>TRBV30|few|TRBJ1-6
AWSWAREDSPLH